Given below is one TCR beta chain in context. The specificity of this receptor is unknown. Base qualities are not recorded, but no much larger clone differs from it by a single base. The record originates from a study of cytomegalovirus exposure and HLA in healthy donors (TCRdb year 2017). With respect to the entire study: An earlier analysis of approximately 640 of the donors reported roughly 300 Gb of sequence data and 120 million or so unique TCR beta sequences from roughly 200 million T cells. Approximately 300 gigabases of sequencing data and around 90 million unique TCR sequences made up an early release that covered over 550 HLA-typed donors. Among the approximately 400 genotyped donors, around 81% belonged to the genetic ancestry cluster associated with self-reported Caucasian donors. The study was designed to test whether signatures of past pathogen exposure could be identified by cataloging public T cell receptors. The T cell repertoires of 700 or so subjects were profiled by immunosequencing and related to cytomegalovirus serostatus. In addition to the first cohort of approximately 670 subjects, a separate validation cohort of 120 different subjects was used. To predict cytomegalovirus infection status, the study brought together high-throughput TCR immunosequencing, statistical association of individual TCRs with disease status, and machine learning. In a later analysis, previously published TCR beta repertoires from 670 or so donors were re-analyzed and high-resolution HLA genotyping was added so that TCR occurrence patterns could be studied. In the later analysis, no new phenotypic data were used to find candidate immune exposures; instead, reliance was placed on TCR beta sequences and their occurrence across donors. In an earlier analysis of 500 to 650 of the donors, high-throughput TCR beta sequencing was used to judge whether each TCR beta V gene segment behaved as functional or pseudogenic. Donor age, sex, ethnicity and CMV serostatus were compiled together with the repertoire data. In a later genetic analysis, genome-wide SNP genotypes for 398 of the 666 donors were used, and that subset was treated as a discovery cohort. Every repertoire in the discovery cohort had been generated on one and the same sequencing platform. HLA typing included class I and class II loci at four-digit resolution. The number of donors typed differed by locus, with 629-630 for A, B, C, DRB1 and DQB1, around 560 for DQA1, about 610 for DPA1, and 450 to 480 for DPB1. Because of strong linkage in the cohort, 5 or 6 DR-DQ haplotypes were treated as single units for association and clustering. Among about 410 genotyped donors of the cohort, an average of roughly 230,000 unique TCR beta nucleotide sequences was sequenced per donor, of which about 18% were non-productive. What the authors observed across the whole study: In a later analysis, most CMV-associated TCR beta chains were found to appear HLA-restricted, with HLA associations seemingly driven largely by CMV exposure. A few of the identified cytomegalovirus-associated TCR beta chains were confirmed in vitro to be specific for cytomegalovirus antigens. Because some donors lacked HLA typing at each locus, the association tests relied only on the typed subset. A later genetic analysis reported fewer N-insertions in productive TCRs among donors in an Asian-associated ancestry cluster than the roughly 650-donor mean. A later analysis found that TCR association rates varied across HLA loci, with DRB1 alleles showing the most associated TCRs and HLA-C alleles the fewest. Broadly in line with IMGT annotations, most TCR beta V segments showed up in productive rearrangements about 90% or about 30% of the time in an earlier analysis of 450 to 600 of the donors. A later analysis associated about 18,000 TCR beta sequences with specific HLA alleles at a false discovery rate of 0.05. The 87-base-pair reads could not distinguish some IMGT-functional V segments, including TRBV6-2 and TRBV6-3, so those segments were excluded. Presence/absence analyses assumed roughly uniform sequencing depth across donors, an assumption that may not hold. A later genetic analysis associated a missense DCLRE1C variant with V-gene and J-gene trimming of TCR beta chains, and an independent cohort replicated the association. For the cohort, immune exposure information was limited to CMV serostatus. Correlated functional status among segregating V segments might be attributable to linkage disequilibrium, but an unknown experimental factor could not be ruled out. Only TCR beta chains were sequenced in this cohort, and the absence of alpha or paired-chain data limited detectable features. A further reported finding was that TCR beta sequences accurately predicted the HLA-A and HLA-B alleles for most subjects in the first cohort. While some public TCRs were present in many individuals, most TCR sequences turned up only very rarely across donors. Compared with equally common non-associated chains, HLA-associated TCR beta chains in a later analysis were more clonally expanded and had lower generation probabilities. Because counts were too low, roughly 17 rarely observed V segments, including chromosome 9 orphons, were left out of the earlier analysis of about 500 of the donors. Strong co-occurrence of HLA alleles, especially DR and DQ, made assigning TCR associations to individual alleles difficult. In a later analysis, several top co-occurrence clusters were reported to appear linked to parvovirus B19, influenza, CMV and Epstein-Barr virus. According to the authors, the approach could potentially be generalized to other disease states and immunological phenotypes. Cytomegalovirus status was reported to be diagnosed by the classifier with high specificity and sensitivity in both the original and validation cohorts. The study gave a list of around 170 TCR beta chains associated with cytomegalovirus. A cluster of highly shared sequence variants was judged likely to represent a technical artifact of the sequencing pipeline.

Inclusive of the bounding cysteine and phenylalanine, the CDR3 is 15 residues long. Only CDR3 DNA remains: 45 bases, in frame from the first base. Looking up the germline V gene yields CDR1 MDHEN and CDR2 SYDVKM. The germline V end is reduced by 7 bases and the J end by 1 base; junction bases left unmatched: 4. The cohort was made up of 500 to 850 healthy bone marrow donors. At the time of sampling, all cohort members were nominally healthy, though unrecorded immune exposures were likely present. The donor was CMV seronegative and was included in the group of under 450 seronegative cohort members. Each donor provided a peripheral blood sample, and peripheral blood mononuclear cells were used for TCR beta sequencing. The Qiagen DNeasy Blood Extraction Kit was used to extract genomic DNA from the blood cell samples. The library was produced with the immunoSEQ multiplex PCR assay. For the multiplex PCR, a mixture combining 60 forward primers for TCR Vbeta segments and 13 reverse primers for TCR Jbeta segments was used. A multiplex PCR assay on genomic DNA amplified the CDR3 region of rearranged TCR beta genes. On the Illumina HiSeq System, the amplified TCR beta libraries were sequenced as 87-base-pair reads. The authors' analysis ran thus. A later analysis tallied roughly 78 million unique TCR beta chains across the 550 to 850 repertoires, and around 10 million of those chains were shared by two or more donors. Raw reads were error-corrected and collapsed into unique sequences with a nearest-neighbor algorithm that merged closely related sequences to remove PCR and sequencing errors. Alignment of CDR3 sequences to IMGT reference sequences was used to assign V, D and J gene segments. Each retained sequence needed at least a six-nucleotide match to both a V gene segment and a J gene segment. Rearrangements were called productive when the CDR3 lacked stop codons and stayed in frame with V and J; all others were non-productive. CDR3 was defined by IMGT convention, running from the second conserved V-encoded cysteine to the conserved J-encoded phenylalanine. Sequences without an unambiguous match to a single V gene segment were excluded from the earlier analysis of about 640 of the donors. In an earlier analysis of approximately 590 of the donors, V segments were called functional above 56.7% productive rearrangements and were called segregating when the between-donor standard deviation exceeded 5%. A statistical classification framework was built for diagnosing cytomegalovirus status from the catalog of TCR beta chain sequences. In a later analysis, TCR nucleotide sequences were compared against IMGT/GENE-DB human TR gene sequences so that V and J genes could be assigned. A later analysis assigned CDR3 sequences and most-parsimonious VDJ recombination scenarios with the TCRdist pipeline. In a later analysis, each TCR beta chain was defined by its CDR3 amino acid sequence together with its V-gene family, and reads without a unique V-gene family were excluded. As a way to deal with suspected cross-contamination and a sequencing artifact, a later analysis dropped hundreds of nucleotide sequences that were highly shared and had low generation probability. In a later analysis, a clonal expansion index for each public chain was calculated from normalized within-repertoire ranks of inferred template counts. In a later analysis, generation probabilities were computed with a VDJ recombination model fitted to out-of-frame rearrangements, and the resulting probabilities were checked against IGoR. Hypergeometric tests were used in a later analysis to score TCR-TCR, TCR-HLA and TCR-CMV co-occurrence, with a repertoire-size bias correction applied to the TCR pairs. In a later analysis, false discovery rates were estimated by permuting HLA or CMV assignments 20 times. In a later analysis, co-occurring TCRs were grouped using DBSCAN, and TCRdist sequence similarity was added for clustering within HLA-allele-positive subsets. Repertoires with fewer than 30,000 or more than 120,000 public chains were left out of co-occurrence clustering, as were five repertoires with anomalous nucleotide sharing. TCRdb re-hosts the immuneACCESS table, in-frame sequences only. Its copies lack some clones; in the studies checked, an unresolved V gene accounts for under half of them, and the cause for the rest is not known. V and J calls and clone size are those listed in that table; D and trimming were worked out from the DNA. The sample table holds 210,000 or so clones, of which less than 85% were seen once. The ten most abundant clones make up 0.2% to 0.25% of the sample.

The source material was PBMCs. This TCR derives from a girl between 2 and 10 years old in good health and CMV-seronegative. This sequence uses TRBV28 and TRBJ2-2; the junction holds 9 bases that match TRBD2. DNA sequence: TGTGCCAGCAAAGCGGGAGGCCTGAACACCGGGGAGCTGTTTTTT. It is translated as CASKAGGLNTGELFF.